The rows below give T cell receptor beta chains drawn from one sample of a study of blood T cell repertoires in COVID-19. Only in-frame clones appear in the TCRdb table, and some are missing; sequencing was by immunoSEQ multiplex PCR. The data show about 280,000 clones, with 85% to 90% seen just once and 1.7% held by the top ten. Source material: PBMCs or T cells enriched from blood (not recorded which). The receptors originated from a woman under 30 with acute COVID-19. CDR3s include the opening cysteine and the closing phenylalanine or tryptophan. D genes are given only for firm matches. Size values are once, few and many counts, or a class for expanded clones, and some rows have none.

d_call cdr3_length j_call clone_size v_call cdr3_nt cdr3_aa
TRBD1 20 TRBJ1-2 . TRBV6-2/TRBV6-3 TGTGCCAGCAGCCCCATGATGTCCGGGGCAGGGGGCATAGCTAACTATGGCTACACCTTC CASSPMMSGAGGIANYGYTF
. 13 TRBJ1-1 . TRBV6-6 TGTGCCAGCAGTAAAGGACAGACATTTGAAGCTTTCTTT CASSKGQTFEAFF
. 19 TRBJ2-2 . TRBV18 TGTGCCAGCTCACCCTCTTCTAGAGGAGCGCGTAGGATCACCGGGGAGCTGTTTTTT CASSPSSRGARRITGELFF
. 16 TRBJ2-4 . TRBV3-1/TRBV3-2 TGTGCCAGCAGCCAACGGGGGGCTTTGGCCAAAAACATTCAGTACTTC CASSQRGALAKNIQYF
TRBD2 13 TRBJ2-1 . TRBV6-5 TGTGCCACCCGAGGGGGACTAGCCTTGGAGCAGTTCTTC CATRGGLALEQFF
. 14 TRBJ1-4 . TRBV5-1 TGCGCCAGCAGCTGGGGGGTAGCTAATGAAAAACTGTTTTTT CASSWGVANEKLFF
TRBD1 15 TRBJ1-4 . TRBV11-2 TGTGCCAGCAGCTTAACAGGGGCAACTAATGAAAAACTGTTTTTT CASSLTGATNEKLFF
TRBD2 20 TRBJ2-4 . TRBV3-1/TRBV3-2 TGTGCCAGCAGCCCGCGAGTAGGGCTAGCGGGAGGAATAGCCAAAAACATTCAGTACTTC CASSPRVGLAGGIAKNIQYF
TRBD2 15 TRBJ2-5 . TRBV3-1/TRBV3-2 TGTGCCAGCACCCACCTAAGCGGGAATTCTGGGACCCAGTACTTC CASTHLSGNSGTQYF
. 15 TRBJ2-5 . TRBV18 TGTGCCAGCTCATCACGTATCGGAGGTACTGAGACCCAGTACTTC CASSSRIGGTETQYF
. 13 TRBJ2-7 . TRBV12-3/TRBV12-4 TGTGCCAGCAGCCTAGTGGGGGGCTACGAGCAGTACTTC CASSLVGGYEQYF
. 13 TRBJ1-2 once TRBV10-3 TGTGCCATTCAGACAGGAGGCGGCTATGGCTACACCTTC CAIQTGGGYGYTF
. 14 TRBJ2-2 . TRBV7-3 TGTGCCAGCAGCTTCAGCGGGAACACCGGGGAGCTGTTTTTT CASSFSGNTGELFF
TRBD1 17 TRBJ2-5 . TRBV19 TGTGCCAGTAGTATGGGCCTTGGGACAGGGGCCCAAGAGACCCAGTACTTC CASSMGLGTGAQETQYF
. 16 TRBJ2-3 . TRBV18 TGTGCCAGCTCACCACGACAGGCCGAGGGAACAGATACGCAGTATTTT CASSPRQAEGTDTQYF
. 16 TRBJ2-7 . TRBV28 TGTGCCAGCAGTGCACGTGGGGCAGGGATGAATTACGAGCAGTACTTC CASSARGAGMNYEQYF
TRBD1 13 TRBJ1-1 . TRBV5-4 TGTGCCAGCAGCCGACAGGGCCCCATTGAAGCTTTCTTT CASSRQGPIEAFF
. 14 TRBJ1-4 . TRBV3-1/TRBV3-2 TGTGCCAGCAGCCGTGGAGCAACTAATGAAAAACTGTTTTTT CASSRGATNEKLFF
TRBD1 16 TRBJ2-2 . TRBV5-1 TGCGCCAGCAGCTCCGTTCGACAGGGAGATTCCGGGGAGCTGTTTTTT CASSSVRQGDSGELFF
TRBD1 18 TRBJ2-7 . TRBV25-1 TGTGCCAGCAGTGATGGGGCAGGGGGTTTTAGACAAACCTACGAGCAGTACTTC CASSDGAGGFRQTYEQYF
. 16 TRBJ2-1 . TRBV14 TGTGCCAGCAGCCAAGATCCGGGAGACAGCTACAATGAGCAGTTCTTC CASSQDPGDSYNEQFF
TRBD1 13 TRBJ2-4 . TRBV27 TGTGCCAGCAGGGGACAGGGAGAAAACATTCAGTACTTC CASRGQGENIQYF
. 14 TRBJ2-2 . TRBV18 TGTGCCAGCGGAGGGGTTTACTCCACCGGGGAGCTGTTTTTT CASGGVYSTGELFF
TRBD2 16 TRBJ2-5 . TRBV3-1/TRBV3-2 TGTGCCAGCAGCATCGGGACTAGCGGGAGTGGGGAGACCCAGTACTTC CASSIGTSGSGETQYF
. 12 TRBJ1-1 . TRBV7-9 TGTGCCAGCAGCTTACCAGGACACGAAGCTTTCTTT CASSLPGHEAFF
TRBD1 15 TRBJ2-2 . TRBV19 TGTGCCAGTAGTATCCTAGAGGGGGCAACCGGGGAGCTGTTTTTT CASSILEGATGELFF
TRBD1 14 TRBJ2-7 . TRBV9 TGTGCCAGCAGCGTGGGACAGGGAGCCTACGAGCAGTACTTC CASSVGQGAYEQYF
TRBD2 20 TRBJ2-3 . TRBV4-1 TGCGCCAGCAGCCAGGCCGGGACTAGCGGGACAATAGCTAGCACAGATACGCAGTATTTT CASSQAGTSGTIASTDTQYF
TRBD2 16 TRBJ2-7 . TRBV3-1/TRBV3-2 TGTGCCAGCAGCCAAGGAAGGACTAGCGGGGCGTACGAGCAGTACTTC CASSQGRTSGAYEQYF
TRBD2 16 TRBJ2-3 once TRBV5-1 TGCGCCAGCAGCGAGCGACTAGCGGGAGTATCAGATACGCAGTATTTT CASSERLAGVSDTQYF
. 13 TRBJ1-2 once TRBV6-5 TGTGCCAGCAGAACAGTTTTTAACTATGGCTACACCTTC CASRTVFNYGYTF
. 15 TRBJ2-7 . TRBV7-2 TGTGCCAGCAGCTCGCGCGAGGGTAGCGCCTACGAGCAGTACTTC CASSSREGSAYEQYF
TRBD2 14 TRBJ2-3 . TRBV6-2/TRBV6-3 TGTGCCAGCAGTTACTCGCGGGAGCGCGATACGCAGTATTTT CASSYSRERDTQYF
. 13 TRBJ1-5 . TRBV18 TGTGCCAGCTCACCGTTCGGGGGGGGAGAGTGGCATTTT CASSPFGGGEWHF
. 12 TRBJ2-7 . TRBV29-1 TGCAGCGTCGCCGGGATTTCCTACGAGCAGTACTTC CSVAGISYEQYF
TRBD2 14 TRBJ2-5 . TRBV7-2 TGTGCCAGCAGCTTAGGCGGGAGGGGTGAGACCCAGTACTTC CASSLGGRGETQYF
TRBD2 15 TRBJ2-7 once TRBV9 TGTGCCAGCAGCCCCGGTAGCGGGTCGTCCTACGAGCAGTACTTC CASSPGSGSSYEQYF
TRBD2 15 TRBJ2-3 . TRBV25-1 TGTGCCAGCAGTGAAGGGAGCGGGAGGGGAGATACGCAGTATTTT CASSEGSGRGDTQYF
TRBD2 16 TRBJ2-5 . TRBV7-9 TGTGCCAGCAGCTTAGCAGGGACTAGCGGGACGGAGACCCAGTACTTC CASSLAGTSGTETQYF
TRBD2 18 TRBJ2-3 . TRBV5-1 TGCGCCAGCAGCCGGACCTGGGCTAGCGGGGGGAGCACAGATACGCAGTATTTT CASSRTWASGGSTDTQYF
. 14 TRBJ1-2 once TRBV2 TGTGCCAGCAGTGAACCGGGACTGCTCTATGGCTACACCTTC CASSEPGLLYGYTF
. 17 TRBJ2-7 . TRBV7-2 TGTGCCAGCAGCTTAGCAGACCCCGCCTGGGGGCGCTACGAGCAGTACTTC CASSLADPAWGRYEQYF
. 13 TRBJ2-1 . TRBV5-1 TGCGCCAGCAGCTACGGTTCCTACAATGAGCAGTTCTTC CASSYGSYNEQFF
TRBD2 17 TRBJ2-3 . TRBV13 TGTGCCAGCAGCCCGGGGACTAGCGGGAGGTACACAGATACGCAGTATTTT CASSPGTSGRYTDTQYF
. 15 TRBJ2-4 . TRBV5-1 TGCGCCAGCAGCCAAGGGGTGGTGGGCAAAAACATTCAGTACTTC CASSQGVVGKNIQYF
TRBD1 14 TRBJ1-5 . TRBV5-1 TGCGCCAGCAGCCAGGGACAGGGGGATCAGCCCCAGCATTTT CASSQGQGDQPQHF
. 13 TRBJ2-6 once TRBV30 TGTGCCTGGAGTCTCTCTGGGGCCAACGTCCTGACTTTC CAWSLSGANVLTF